A selection of T cell receptor beta chains follows, all from one sample in a study of early T cells in non-severe SARS-CoV-2 infection. TCRdb called the 5' RACE reads again in MiXCR, with one record for every CDR3 protein. Found here are approximately 30,000 distinct CDR3 sequences, under 5% of them singletons; the top ten hold about 7.5%. The specimen sequenced was whole blood. The receptors stem from an adult who was a healthcare worker with PCR-confirmed SARS-CoV-2 infection or an uninfected control (not recorded which). The CDR3 runs from the conserved cysteine through the conserved F or W. The order of the fields is V gene, J gene, D gene, clone size, CDR3 DNA, CDR3 protein. The D gene is left open where the match is weak. Clone size is given for some rows only: seen once, a few or many times, or a class if the clone is expanded.

TRBV29-1	TRBJ2-1	NA	many	TGCAGCGCGGGTCTCTACAATGAGCAGTTCTTC	CSAGLYNEQFF
TRBV5-1	TRBJ2-3	NA	many	TGCGCCAGCAGACAGGACGCAGATACGCAGTATTTT	CASRQDADTQYF
TRBV18	TRBJ2-2	TRBD1	many	TGTGCCAGCTCACCACCGTACAGGGGCACGAACACCGGGGAGCTGTTTTTT	CASSPPYRGTNTGELFF
TRBV7-2	TRBJ2-5	TRBD2	many	TGTGCCAGCAGCCCGGGACTAGCGGGAAAGACCCAGTACTTC	CASSPGLAGKTQYF
TRBV6-5	TRBJ2-2	NA	few	TGTGCCAGCAGTTACTCGAGTCTTACGGGACGAGCAGGGGAGCTGTTTTTT	CASSYSSLTGRAGELFF
TRBV28	TRBJ1-4	NA	many	TGTGCCAGCAGTTTCCTGGAGGCTAAAGAAGAAAAACTGTTTTTT	CASSFLEAKEEKLFF
TRBV6-5	TRBJ2-7	NA	many	TGTGCCAGCAGTTACTCCGCCCTCGGGTCCTACGAGCAGTACTTC	CASSYSALGSYEQYF
TRBV7-2	TRBJ1-6	NA	many	TGTGCCAGCACCACAGGGAGCTCCTATAATTCACCCCTCCACTTT	CASTTGSSYNSPLHF
TRBV4-2	TRBJ2-5	NA	many	TGTGCCAGCAGCCAGCCGGGGTCAATGGCGACCCAGTACTTC	CASSQPGSMATQYF
TRBV27	TRBJ1-5	TRBD1	many	TGTGCCAGCAGGACAGGGGAAGGACGAAGGCCCCAGCATTTT	CASRTGEGRRPQHF
TRBV7-2	TRBJ2-1	NA	many	TGTGCCAGCAGCTTTAGGCGCTCCGATGAGCAGTTCTTC	CASSFRRSDEQFF
TRBV25-1	TRBJ2-7	NA	many	TGTGCCAGCAGCCCAATGGGCGGGTACGAGCAGTACTTC	CASSPMGGYEQYF
TRBV19	TRBJ2-5	NA	many	TGTGCCAGTAGTTGGGGCGAGACCCAGTACTTC	CASSWGETQYF
TRBV7-9	TRBJ2-7	NA	NA	TGTGCCAGCAGTTCCCAGGGGTCGAGCTCCTACGAGCAGTACTTC	CASSSQGSSSYEQYF
TRBV18	TRBJ1-1	NA	NA	TGTGCCAGCTCACCACCAAGCGGGCGCCGGACTGAAGCTTTCTTT	CASSPPSGRRTEAFF
TRBV6-1	TRBJ2-5	NA	many	TGTGCCAGCAGTGTTTTAAGCGGAGAGACCCAGTACTTC	CASSVLSGETQYF
TRBV4-2	TRBJ2-5	NA	many	TGTGCCAGCAGCCAAGAAGGTCAGGGGGGAGAGACCCAGTACTTC	CASSQEGQGGETQYF
TRBV5-4	TRBJ1-6	NA	many	TGTGCCAGCAGCTCCCAGATAGGAAATTCACCCCTCCACTTT	CASSSQIGNSPLHF
TRBV5-8	TRBJ2-5	TRBD1	many	TGTGCCAGCAGCCCTGGGCAGGGGGCTCAGGCAGAGACCCAGTACTTC	CASSPGQGAQAETQYF
TRBV5-5	TRBJ2-7	NA	NA	TGTGCCAGCAGTGACAGCGTCTCCTACGAGCAGTACTTC	CASSDSVSYEQYF
TRBV7-2	TRBJ2-3	TRBD2	NA	TGTGCCAGCAGGCCGGGGGGTGGCACAGATACGCAGTATTTT	CASRPGGGTDTQYF
TRBV19	TRBJ1-1	NA	many	TGTGCCAGCTGTAGGACGAACACTGAAGCTTTCTTT	CASCRTNTEAFF
TRBV4-1	TRBJ2-7	NA	many	TGCGCCAGCAGCCAAGGAGGGGCCCCCACCGAGCAGTACTTC	CASSQGGAPTEQYF
TRBV30	TRBJ2-4	NA	many	TGTGCCTATTCAGGGCCTTTGGGGAACATTCAGTACTTC	CAYSGPLGNIQYF
TRBV6-8	TRBJ2-7	NA	NA	TGTGCCAGCAGTTACGTTCGGACGGTCACCTACGAGCAGTACTTC	CASSYVRTVTYEQYF